This TCR beta chain was obtained from a study of shared clonotypes between healthy human individuals. The wider study: Used for every donor were three CD4 naive, three CD4 memory, two CD8 naive and one CD8 memory plate.

This clone appeared many times. Its antigen remains unknown. Data came from immunoSEQ multiplex PCR; TCRdb stores just in-frame clones and leaves some out. This table has approximately 640,000 clones, about two thirds appearing once. Germline CDR1 and CDR2: MDHEN and SYDVKM. V was clipped by 5 bases and J by 4 bases; unmatched bases: 11. CDR3 length equals 16 residues. Study results and caveats: Memory subsets generally showed smaller estimated richness than naive subsets did.

The sequence was obtained from a woman aged 30 to 39 in good health. The chain links TRBV28 to TRBJ2-1; 7 bases align to TRBD2. The material sequenced was memory CD4+ T cells sorted from blood. This sample's subset: CD45RA-negative fraction. DNA of the CDR3: TGTGCCAGCAGTCCGGGGCGGGGGACCCTTTACAATGAGCAGTTCTTC. Its translation is CASSPGRGTLYNEQFF.